This section outlines one TCR beta chain sequence together with its context. The sample belongs to a study of blood T cell repertoires in COVID-19. This table comes from immunoSEQ multiplex PCR, and its TCRdb copy is limited to in-frame clones, with some not included. The sample carries approximately 230,000 clones, approximately 82% recorded once. The junction had 5 bases not matched to a gene; V was cut back by 0 bases and J by 2 bases. The V gene's germline CDR1 is KGHSH and CDR2 LQKENI. The CDR3 sequence is 17 residues long. The sequence was obtained from a man aged 35-49 years who had recovered from COVID-19. Sequencing was performed on PBMCs or T cells enriched from blood (not recorded which). The V gene is TRBV18, the J gene TRBJ2-5; 11 bases are shared with TRBD1. CDR3 nucleotide sequence: TGTGCCAGCTCACCACCCCGGGACAGGGGGTTGCAAGAGACCCAGTACTTC. It specifies CASSPPRDRGLQETQYF.